Listed below are T cell receptor beta chains from one sample, sequenced in a study of identical twins. TCRdb re-called the 5' RACE reads with MiXCR, one entry per CDR3 protein. The sample contains 750,000 to 950,000 distinct CDR3 sequences, over 9% of which appear only once. This sample also appeared in a second study, on yellow fever vaccine responses in identical twins.

The sequenced material came from PBMCs. Source of these receptors: a woman aged 18-29 years in good health. CDR3s include the opening cysteine and the closing phenylalanine or tryptophan. Each record gives: V gene, D gene, J gene, clone size, CDR3 DNA, CDR3 protein. The D gene is left open where the match is weak. Expanded clones get a size class; other rows say once, few or many, or leave the size out.

>TRBV2|TRBD1|TRBJ2-1|NA
TGTGCAGACAGGGGGACAAGGACGGACAATGAGCAGTTCTTC
CADRGTRTDNEQFF
>TRBV20-1|NA|TRBJ2-1|few
TGCAGTGCTAGAAGGCGGGACGGTGTCTACAATGAGCAGTTCTTC
CSARRRDGVYNEQFF
>TRBV12-3/TRBV12-4|TRBD1|TRBJ1-6|few
TGTGCCAGCAGTTTTGGGGGACAGGTTTCACCCCTCCACTTT
CASSFGGQVSPLHF
>TRBV19|TRBD1|TRBJ2-1|few
TGTGCCAGTAGTATGACAGGGGGCATTAGGGACTACAATGAGCAGTTCTTC
CASSMTGGIRDYNEQFF
>TRBV7-2|TRBD1|TRBJ1-5|NA
TGTGCCAGCAGCTTTCGGCCGACAGGGTGGGATCAGCCCCAGCATTTT
CASSFRPTGWDQPQHF
>TRBV29-1|TRBD1|TRBJ2-3|NA
TGCAGCGTCGGGACAGGGGACGATACGCAGTATTTT
CSVGTGDDTQYF
>TRBV10-3|NA|TRBJ1-1|NA
TGTGCCTCCGGATGGGGGTCGGACACTGAAGCTTTCTTT
CASGWGSDTEAFF
>TRBV3-1|TRBD2|TRBJ2-2|many
TGTGCCAGCAGCTACCTATCTAGCGGGGGGTGGACCACCGGGGAGCTGTTTTTT
CASSYLSSGGWTTGELFF
>TRBV6-1|NA|TRBJ1-3|few
TGTGCCAGCAGGTCCATACCCTCCTCTGGAAACACCATATATTTT
CASRSIPSSGNTIYF
>TRBV5-1|TRBD2|TRBJ2-5|NA
TGCGCCAGCAGCTTGTCGGCTAGCGGGGGGACGAAGACCCAGTACTTC
CASSLSASGGTKTQYF
>TRBV4-1|NA|TRBJ2-2|NA
TGCGCCAGCAGCCCCGAAGGGGCCGGGAACACCGGGGAGCTGTTTTTT
CASSPEGAGNTGELFF
>TRBV28|NA|TRBJ1-1|many
TGTGCCAGCAGTCTTGAGGGGGGTTACACTGAAGCTTTCTTT
CASSLEGGYTEAFF
>TRBV7-7|TRBD2|TRBJ2-2|few
TGTGCCAGCAGCTTAGGCCAATTGGGGCTAGCGGACACCGGGGAGCTGTTTTTT
CASSLGQLGLADTGELFF
>TRBV11-2|NA|TRBJ1-4|NA
TGTGCCAGCAGCGCCGACAGTATAAATGAAAAACTGTTTTTT
CASSADSINEKLFF
>TRBV3-1|NA|TRBJ1-3|NA
TGTGCCAGCAGCCGCCTTAGGTATTCGGGAAACACCATATATTTT
CASSRLRYSGNTIYF
>TRBV19|NA|TRBJ2-1|NA
TGTGCCAGTGGTGACCCAAGCTCCTACAATGAGCAGTTCTTC
CASGDPSSYNEQFF
>TRBV10-3|TRBD2|TRBJ2-1|NA
TGTGCCATCAGTGAGTCAGGCGGGGGGTGGGATGAGCAGTTCTTC
CAISESGGGWDEQFF
>TRBV6-1|TRBD1|TRBJ1-4|NA
TGTGCCAGCAGTGAGGGGACAGCGGTATCAGGTGAAAAACTGTTTTTT
CASSEGTAVSGEKLFF
>TRBV5-1|TRBD2|TRBJ2-1|NA
TGCGCCAGCAGCTTGGCGGGAGGGGTTTTCAATGAGCAGTTCTTC
CASSLAGGVFNEQFF
>TRBV19|TRBD2|TRBJ2-2|NA
TGTGCCAGTAAAAGTGTGAGCGGGGGAACCGGGGAGCTGTTTTTT
CASKSVSGGTGELFF
>TRBV28|NA|TRBJ1-1|NA
TGTGCCAGCAGTTCCCCGGCAGGGGTTTCGGCCCTGACCACTGAAGCTTTCTTT
CASSSPAGVSALTTEAFF
>TRBV20-1|TRBD2|TRBJ2-1|few
TGCAGTGCTAGAGATCGGAGCGGGAGGGCGAATGAGCAGTTCTTC
CSARDRSGRANEQFF
>TRBV27|TRBD1|TRBJ2-1|few
TGTGCCAGCAGTTTACAAAGACAGGGGGCTAACTCCTACAATGAGCAGTTCTTC
CASSLQRQGANSYNEQFF
>TRBV27|TRBD2|TRBJ2-5|many
TGTGCCAGCAGTTCCCACGGACTAGCGGGAGGGCCTGTGGAAGAGACCCAGTACTTC
CASSSHGLAGGPVEETQYF